This T cell receptor (beta chain) appears in the sequencing data of a study of cytomegalovirus exposure and HLA in healthy donors. Overall study context: Falling in the Caucasian-associated ancestry cluster were 80% to 90% of under 450 genotyped donors.

Study results and caveats: TRBV6-2, TRBV6-3 and some other V segments were unresolvable in 87-base-pair reads. Earlier analysis looked at TCR beta V segments, and most were productive about 90% or about 30% of the time.

The PCR ran on 60 Vbeta and 13 Jbeta primers. The repertoire was sequenced with immunoSEQ multiplex PCR; TCRdb's copy has only in-frame clones and lacks some. This table has 90,000 to 150,000 clones, about 81% appearing once. To note about this clone: Its antigen is still unknown.

This CDR3 region has 15 residues. The germline CDR1 and CDR2 sequences are WSHSY and SAAADI. V was pared by 0 bases and J by 8 bases, with 13 bases between. The chain employs TRBV10-2 and TRBJ1-4; D possibly corresponds to TRBD1 (6 bases). The TCR sequence derives from a man in his forties in good health and CMV-seronegative. The sequencing sample was made of PBMCs. DNA of the CDR3: TGCGCCAGCAGTGAGTCTGAGGGGGAAGCGGAAAAACTGTTTTTT. This sequence encodes CASSESEGEAEKLFF.